This T cell receptor (beta chain) was documented in a study of T cell responses to AZD1222 COVID-19 vaccine. The germline gives CDR1 SQVTM, CDR2 ANQGSEA. The CDR3 length is 10 residues. The germline V and J ends were trimmed by 7 bases and 6 bases, with 9 bases remaining between them. This clone has a handful of counts. Sequencing used immunoSEQ multiplex PCR; TCRdb keeps in-frame clones, though not all of them. The data show tens of thousands of clones, about 85% seen once. The clonotype comes from an adult in good health. The chain has TRBV29-1 and TRBJ2-5, with a tentative D call TRBD2 (6 bases). Specimen: peripheral blood, collected on day 0 of AZD1222 vaccination. The CDR3, as DNA: TGCAGCGGTGGCGGGAAGACCCAGTACTTC. This codes for CSGGGKTQYF.